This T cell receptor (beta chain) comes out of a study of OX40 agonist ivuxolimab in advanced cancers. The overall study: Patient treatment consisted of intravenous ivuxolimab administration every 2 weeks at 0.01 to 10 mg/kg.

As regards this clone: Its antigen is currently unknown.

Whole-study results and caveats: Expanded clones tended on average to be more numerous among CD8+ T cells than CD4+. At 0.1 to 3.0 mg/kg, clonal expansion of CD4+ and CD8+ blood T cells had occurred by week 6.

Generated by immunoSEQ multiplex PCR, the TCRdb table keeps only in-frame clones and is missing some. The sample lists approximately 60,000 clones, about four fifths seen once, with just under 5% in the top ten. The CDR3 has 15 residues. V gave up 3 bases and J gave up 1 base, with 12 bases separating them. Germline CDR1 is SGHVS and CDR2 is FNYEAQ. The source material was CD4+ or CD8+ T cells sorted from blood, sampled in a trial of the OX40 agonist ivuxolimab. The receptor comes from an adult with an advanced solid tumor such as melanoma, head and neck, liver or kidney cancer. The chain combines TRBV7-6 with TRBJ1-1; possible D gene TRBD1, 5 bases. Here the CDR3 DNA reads TGTGCCAGCAGCTTTTCGTGGGGGGAGAACACTGAAGCTTTCTTT. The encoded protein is CASSFSWGENTEAFF.